These 13 T cell receptor beta chains were sequenced from one sample in a study of vaccination and CD4 T cells after COVID-19. As for treatment: roughly ten-day PBMC culture with coronavirus spike peptide pools or control peptides (ViraFEST assay). Which antigens these TCRs recognize remains unknown. Cultured CD4+ T-cell DNA underwent Oncomine TCR Beta short-read sequencing. TCRdb re-called the PCR reads through MiXCR, storing one row per CDR3 protein. Of over 15,000 distinct CDR3 sequences in the sample, about 42% were seen once. The source material was CD4+ T cells from blood, cultured in vitro, sampled before SARS-CoV-2 vaccination. These receptors were taken from a human donor who had recovered from COVID-19.

This clonotype appeared a few times. The chain is built from TRBV6-1 and TRBJ2-3, with 7 bases matching TRBD2. Trimming removed 5 bases from V and 1 base from J; junction bases left unmatched: 6. From germline, CDR1 is MNHNS and CDR2 SASEGT. The length of the CDR3 is 15 residues. CDR3 coding DNA: TGTGCCAGCAGTACGATGGCGGGGGGCACAGATACGCAGTATTTT. It translates to CASSTMAGGTDTQYF.

This rearrangement joins TRBV18 to TRBJ2-7; TRBD2 agrees at 8 bases. Germline lookup yields CDR1 KGHSH and CDR2 LQKENI. V trimming: 3 bases; J trimming: 4 bases; junction bases outside the gene matches: 5. This CDR3 contains 14 residues. The CDR3 reads CASSPRTSPYEQYF. The CDR3 DNA reads TGTGCCAGCTCACCCAGGACTAGCCCATACGAGCAGTACTTC.

J is TRBJ2-3 and V is TRBV11-3; a possible D gene is TRBD1 (5 bases). CDR1 and CDR2 (germline): SGHNT, YENEEA. Trimming cost V 2 bases and J 1 base, with 16 bases left between them. The CDR3 covers 17 residues. In DNA, the CDR3 is TGTGCCAGCAGCTTAACCGTATTGGGGCGTCGCACAGATACGCAGTATTTT. Encoded protein: CASSLTVLGRRTDTQYF.

The chain has TRBV20-1 and TRBJ2-3; D remains ambiguous. Trimming took 0 bases from V and 3 from J, leaving 13 bases between them. CDR1 DFQATT and CDR2 SNEGSKA come from the germline V gene (reference sequence). CDR3 length equals 15 residues. CDR3 in DNA: TGCAGTGCTAGAGATCGGAAGGTTTTAACAGATACGCAGTATTTT. It encodes CSARDRKVLTDTQYF.

The J gene is TRBJ2-7, the V gene TRBV19, with 7 bases lining up with TRBD2. The CDR3 has 14 amino acids. Per the germline V gene, CDR1 is LNHDA and CDR2 is SQIVND (reference sequence). Trimming removed 3 bases from V and 2 bases from J; junction bases left unmatched: 4. DNA for the CDR3: TGTGCCAGTAGTATGGGGGGGATAACCTACGAGCAGTACTTC. Translation gives CASSMGGITYEQYF.

This rearrangement joins TRBV5-4 to TRBJ2-3, with unresolved D. Trimming stripped 6 bases from V and 0 bases from J, with 11 bases between. Germline V gene lookup returns CDR1 SGHNT and CDR2 YYREEE (reference sequence). CDR3 length: 14 residues. CDR3 in amino acids: CASTRLGSTDTQYF. The CDR3 DNA reads TGTGCCAGCACCCGTCTCGGGAGCACAGATACGCAGTATTTT.

The chain employs TRBV20-1 and TRBJ1-5; the D is unclear. Germline V gene sequence: CDR1 DFQATT, CDR2 SNEGSKA (reference sequence). The germline V and J ends were trimmed by 3 bases and 0 bases, with 15 bases remaining between them. The CDR3 contains 16 residues. CDR3 loop: CSASGGFGVSNQPQHF. The CDR3 DNA is TGCAGTGCTAGTGGTGGATTTGGGGTTAGCAATCAGCCCCAGCATTTT.

The J gene is TRBJ1-1, the V gene TRBV7-2, with 7 bases fitting TRBD1. In germline, CDR1 is SGHTA, CDR2 FQGNSA. The V segment lost 5 bases and the J segment 4 bases; nucleotides outside the gene matches: 7. This CDR3 is 14 amino acids long. The CDR3 nucleotides are TGTGCCAGCAGCCCCCAAGGGGGCCCCACTGAAGCTTTCTTT. Translated, it gives CASSPQGGPTEAFF.

Written as DNA, the CDR3 is TGTGCCAGTAGTAGACGGACAGGGGGCGGAGTGTACCAAGAGACCCAGTACTTC. As protein: CASSRRTGGGVYQETQYF. The chain couples TRBV19 to TRBJ2-5, with 11 bases lining up with TRBD1. The trim removed 4 bases at V and 0 bases at J, leaving 10 bases unmatched. Germline V gene lookup returns CDR1 LNHDA and CDR2 SQIVND (reference sequence). This CDR3 spans 18 amino acids.

This clonotype was counted a few times. This sequence joins TRBV7-2 and TRBJ1-1; D is undetermined. CDR1 and CDR2 (germline): SGHTA, FQGNSA. Trimming took off 5 bases at V and 5 bases at J, with 12 bases between the two ends. The CDR3 sequence is 13 residues long. Here the CDR3 DNA reads TGTGCCAGCAGCGCTCGGGCCAGGACTGAAGCTTTCTTT. Translation: CASSARARTEAFF.

This chain uses TRBV7-2 with TRBJ2-3, with D tentatively TRBD1 or TRBD2 (6 bases each). The CDR3 has 15 amino acids. From germline, CDR1 is SGHTA and CDR2 FQGNSA. V lost 5 bases and J 5 bases, leaving 17 bases between the germline ends. The CDR3 protein is CASSGLGGYKDTQYF. CDR3 sequence (DNA): TGTGCCAGCAGCGGCCTGGGGGGCTACAAAGATACGCAGTATTTT.

This clonotype was counted between two and nine times. The rearrangement joins TRBV6-2 or TRBV6-3 to TRBJ2-3; 11 nucleotides line up with TRBD1. Losses at the gene ends were 2 bases for V and 2 bases for J; bases not matched to a gene: 3. From germline, CDR1 is MNHEY and CDR2 SVGEGT. This CDR3 is 16 amino acids long. The CDR3 DNA is TGTGCCAGCAGTTACGGACAGGGGGCGGTCACAGATACGCAGTATTTT. Protein sequence: CASSYGQGAVTDTQYF.

The table lists this clonotype with a few counts. The chain couples TRBV7-9 to TRBJ1-6; D is uncertain. This CDR3 contains 15 residues. Germline V CDR1 and CDR2: SEHNR, FQNEAQ (reference sequence). Deletions cut 1 base from V and 8 bases from J, with 12 bases between. This CDR3 is CASSLGSGDDSPLHF. The CDR3 DNA is TGTGCCAGCAGCTTAGGTTCCGGAGATGATTCACCCCTCCACTTT. The entire variable domain, with the rest obtained from reference TRBV7-9 and TRBJ1-6, is as follows: DTGVSQNPRHKITKRGQNVTFRCDPISEHNRLYWYRQTLGQGPEFLTYFQNEAQLEKSRLLSDRFSAERPKGSFSTLEIQRTEQGDSAMYLCASSLGSGDDSPLHFGNGTRLTVT.